This T cell receptor beta chain was sequenced for a study of blood T cell repertoires in COVID-19. Study-level information: There were acute and convalescent COVID-19 samples, and they came from the United States, Italy and Spain. Nucleic acid was either cDNA or gDNA, and it came from T cells, B-cell-depleted T cells, or PBMCs.

Profiled with immunoSEQ multiplex PCR; TCRdb holds only in-frame clones, not every one. The sample yields about 81,000 clones, about 80% seen once. Trimming took 1 base from V and 3 from J, leaving 14 bases between them. This CDR3 region has 16 residues. From germline, CDR1 is SEHNR and CDR2 FQNEAQ (reference sequence). This clone was counted once. Sequencing was carried out using peripheral blood. V usage is TRBV7-9 and J usage is TRBJ2-3; weak D call: TRBD2 (6 bases). The clonotype comes from a human donor in a cohort sampled during active COVID-19. CDR3 amino acids: CASSLVRGRTTDTQYF. CDR3 DNA sequence: TGTGCCAGCAGCTTAGTGCGGGGACGAACGACAGATACGCAGTATTTT.